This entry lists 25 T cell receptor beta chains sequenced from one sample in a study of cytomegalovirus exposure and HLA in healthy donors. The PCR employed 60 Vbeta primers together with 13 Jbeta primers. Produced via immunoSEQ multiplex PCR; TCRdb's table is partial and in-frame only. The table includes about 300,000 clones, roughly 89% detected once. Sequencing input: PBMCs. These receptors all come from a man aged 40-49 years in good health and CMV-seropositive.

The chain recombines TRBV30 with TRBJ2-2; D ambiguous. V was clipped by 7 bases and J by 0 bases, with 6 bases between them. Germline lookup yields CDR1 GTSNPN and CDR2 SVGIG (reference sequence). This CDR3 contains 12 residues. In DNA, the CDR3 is TGTGCCTCCCTAGCGAACACCGGGGAGCTGTTTTTT. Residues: CASLANTGELFF.

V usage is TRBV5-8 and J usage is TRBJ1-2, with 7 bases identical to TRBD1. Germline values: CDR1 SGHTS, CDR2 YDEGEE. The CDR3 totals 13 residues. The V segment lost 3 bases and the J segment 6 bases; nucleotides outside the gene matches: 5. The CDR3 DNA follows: TGTGCCAGCAGCTCCTTCGACAGGGATGGCTACACCTTC. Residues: CASSSFDRDGYTF.

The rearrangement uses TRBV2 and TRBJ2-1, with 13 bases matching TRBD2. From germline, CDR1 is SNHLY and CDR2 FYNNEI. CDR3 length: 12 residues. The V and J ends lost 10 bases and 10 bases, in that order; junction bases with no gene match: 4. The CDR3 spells CATGLAGWEQFF. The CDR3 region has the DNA TGTGCCACGGGACTAGCGGGATGGGAGCAGTTCTTC.

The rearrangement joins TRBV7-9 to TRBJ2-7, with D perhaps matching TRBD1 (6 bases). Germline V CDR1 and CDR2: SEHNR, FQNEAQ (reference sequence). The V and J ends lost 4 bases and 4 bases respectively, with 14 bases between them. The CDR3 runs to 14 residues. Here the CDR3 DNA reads TGTGCCAGCAGCTCGCCCCTACAGGGTTACGAGCAGTACTTC. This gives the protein CASSSPLQGYEQYF.

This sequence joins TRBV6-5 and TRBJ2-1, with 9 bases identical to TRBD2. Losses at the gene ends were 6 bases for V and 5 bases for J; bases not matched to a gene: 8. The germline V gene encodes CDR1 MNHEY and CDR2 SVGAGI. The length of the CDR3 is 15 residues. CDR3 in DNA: TGTGCCAGCAGACGTGGACTAGCGCCGAACAATGAGCAGTTCTTC. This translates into CASRRGLAPNNEQFF.

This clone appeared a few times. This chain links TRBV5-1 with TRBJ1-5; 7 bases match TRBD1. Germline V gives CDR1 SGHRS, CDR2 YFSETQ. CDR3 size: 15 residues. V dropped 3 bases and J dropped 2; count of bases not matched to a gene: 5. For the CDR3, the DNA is TGCGCCAGCAGCTCCACAGGGGCGGGCAATCAGCCCCAGCATTTT. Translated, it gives CASSSTGAGNQPQHF.

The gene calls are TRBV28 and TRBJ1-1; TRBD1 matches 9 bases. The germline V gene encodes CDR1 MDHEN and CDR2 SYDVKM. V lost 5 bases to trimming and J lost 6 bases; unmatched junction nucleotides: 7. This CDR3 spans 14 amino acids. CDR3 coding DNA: TGTGCCAGCAGTGAGAACAGGGGGCGGCCTGAAGCTTTCTTT. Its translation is CASSENRGRPEAFF.

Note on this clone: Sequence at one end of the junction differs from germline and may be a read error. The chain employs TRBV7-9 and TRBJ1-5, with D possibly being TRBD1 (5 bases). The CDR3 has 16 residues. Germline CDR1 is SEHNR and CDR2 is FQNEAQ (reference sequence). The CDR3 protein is CSSSSILTGGNQPQHF. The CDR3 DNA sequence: TGTTCCAGCAGCTCCATCCTGACGGGGGGCAATCAGCCCCAGCATTTT.

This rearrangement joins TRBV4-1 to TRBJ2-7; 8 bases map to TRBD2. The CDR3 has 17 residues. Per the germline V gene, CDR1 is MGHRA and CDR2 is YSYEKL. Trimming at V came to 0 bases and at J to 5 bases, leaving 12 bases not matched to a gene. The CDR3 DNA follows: TGCGCCAGCAGCCAAGATCGGGATAGCGGGACCATCCACGAGCAGTACTTC. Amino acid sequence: CASSQDRDSGTIHEQYF.

CDR3 region: CASSIMAYNEQFF. In nucleotides, the CDR3 is TGTGCCAGTAGTATAATGGCTTACAATGAGCAGTTCTTC. The chain carries TRBV19 and TRBJ2-1, with no clear D. The CDR3 consists of 13 residues. CDR1 is LNHDA and CDR2 is SQIVND in the germline V gene (reference sequence). The germline V and J ends were trimmed by 2 bases and 4 bases, with 6 bases remaining between them.

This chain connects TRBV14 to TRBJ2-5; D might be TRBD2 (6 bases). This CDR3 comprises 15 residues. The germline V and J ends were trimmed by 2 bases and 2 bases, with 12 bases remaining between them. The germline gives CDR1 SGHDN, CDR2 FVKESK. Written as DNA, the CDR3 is TGTGCCAGCAGCCAACTTCGCGGGGCGCAAGAGACCCAGTACTTC. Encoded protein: CASSQLRGAQETQYF.

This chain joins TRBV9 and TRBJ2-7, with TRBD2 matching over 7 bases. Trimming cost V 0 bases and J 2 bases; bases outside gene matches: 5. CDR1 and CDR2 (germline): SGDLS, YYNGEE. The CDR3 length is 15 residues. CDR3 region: CASSVGGGGPYEQYF. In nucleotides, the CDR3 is TGTGCCAGCAGCGTAGGGGGGGGAGGGCCCTACGAGCAGTACTTC.

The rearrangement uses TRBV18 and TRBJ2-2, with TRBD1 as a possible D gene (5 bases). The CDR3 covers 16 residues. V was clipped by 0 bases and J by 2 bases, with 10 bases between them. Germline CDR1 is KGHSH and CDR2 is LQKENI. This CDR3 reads CASSPPRTSNTGELFF. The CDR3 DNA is TGTGCCAGCTCACCACCGAGGACATCCAACACCGGGGAGCTGTTTTTT.

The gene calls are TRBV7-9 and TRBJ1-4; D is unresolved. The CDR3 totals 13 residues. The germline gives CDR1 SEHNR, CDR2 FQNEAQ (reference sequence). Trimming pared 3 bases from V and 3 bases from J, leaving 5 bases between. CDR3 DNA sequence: TGTGCCAGCAGCTTGGCAGCTAATGAAAAACTGTTTTTT. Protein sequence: CASSLAANEKLFF.

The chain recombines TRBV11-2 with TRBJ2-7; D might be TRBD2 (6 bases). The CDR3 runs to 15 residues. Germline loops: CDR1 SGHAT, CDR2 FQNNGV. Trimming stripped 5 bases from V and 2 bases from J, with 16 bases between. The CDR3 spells CASSPRSGLPYEQYF. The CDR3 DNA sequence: TGTGCCAGCAGCCCTCGGAGCGGGTTACCCTACGAGCAGTACTTC.

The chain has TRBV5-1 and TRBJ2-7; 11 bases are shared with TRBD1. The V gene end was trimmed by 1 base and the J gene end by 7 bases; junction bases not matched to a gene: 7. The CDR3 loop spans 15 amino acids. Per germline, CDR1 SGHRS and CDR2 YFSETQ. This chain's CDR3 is CASSLNGQGAVEQYF. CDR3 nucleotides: TGCGCCAGCAGCTTGAACGGACAGGGGGCTGTGGAGCAGTACTTC. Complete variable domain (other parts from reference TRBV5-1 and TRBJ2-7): KAGVTQTPRYLIKTRGQQVTLSCSPISGHRSVSWYQQTPGQGLQFLFEYFSETQRNKGNFPGRFSGRQFSNSRSEMNVSTLELGDSALYLCASSLNGQGAVEQYFGPGTRLTVT.

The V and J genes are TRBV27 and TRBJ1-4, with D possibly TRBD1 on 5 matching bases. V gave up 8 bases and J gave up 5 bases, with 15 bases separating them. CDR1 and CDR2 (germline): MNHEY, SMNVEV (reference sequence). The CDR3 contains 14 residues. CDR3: CASRRAGQNEKLFF. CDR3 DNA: TGTGCCAGCCGAAGGGCAGGGCAGAATGAAAAACTGTTTTTT.

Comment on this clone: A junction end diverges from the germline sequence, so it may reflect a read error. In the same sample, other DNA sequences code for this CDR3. CDR3 nucleotides: TGCGCCAGCACCAAGCGGGAGGAAACGGGAGATACGCAGTATTTT. Translated, it gives CASTKREETGDTQYF. The rearrangement joins TRBV2 to TRBJ2-3, with 9 bases aligning to TRBD2. The CDR3 runs to 15 residues. The V gene's germline CDR1 is SNHLY and CDR2 FYNNEI. Drawing the rest from reference TRBV2 and TRBJ2-3, the complete variable domain is EPEVTQTPSHQVTQMGQEVILRCVPISNHLYFYWYRQILGQKVEFLVSFYNNEISEKSEIFDDQFSVERPDGSNFTLKIRSTKLEDSAMYFCASTKREETGDTQYFGPGTRLTVL.

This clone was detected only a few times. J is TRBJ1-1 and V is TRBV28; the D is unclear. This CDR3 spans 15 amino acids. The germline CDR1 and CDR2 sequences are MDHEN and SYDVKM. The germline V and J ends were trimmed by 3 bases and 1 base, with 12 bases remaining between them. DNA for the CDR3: TGTGCCAGCAGTTTTGGAGTTCACCCGAACACTGAAGCTTTCTTT. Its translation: CASSFGVHPNTEAFF.

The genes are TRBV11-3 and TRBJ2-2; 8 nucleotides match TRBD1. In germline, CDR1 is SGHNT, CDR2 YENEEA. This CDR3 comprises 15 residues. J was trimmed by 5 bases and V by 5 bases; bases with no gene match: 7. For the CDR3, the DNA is TGTGCCAGCAGCCTCGGACAGGGATCGACCGGGGAGCTGTTTTTT. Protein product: CASSLGQGSTGELFF.

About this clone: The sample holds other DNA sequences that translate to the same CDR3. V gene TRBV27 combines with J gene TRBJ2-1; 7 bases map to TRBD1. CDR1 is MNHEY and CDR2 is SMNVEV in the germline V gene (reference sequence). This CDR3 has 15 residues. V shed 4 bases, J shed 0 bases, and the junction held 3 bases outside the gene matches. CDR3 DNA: TGTGCCAGCAGTTCCGGGGACAGCTCCTACAATGAGCAGTTCTTC. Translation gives CASSSGDSSYNEQFF.

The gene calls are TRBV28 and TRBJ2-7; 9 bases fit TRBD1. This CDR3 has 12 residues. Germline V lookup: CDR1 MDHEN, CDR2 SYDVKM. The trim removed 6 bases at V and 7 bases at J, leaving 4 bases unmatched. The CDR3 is CASSTTGGEQYF. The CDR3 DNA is TGTGCCAGCAGCACGACAGGGGGGGAGCAGTACTTC.

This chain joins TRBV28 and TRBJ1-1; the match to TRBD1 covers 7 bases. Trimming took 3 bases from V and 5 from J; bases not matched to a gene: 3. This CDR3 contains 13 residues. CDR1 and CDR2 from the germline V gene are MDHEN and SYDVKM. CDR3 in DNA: TGTGCCAGCAGTTTGGGGACAGTTACTGAAGCTTTCTTT. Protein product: CASSLGTVTEAFF. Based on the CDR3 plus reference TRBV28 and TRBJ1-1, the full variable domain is DVKVTQSSRYLVKRTGEKVFLECVQDMDHENMFWYRQDPGLGLRLIYFSYDVKMKEKGDIPEGYSVSREKKERFSLILESASTNQTSMYLCASSLGTVTEAFFGQGTRLTVV.

The CDR3: CASSFGNGNQPQHF. The CDR3, as DNA: TGTGCCAGCAGCTTCGGGAACGGCAATCAGCCCCAGCATTTT. The chain recombines TRBV13 with TRBJ1-5, with no clear D. Trimming stripped 3 bases from V and 2 bases from J, with 8 bases between. The CDR3 has 14 residues. Germline assignment: CDR1 PRHDT and CDR2 FYEKMQ (reference sequence).

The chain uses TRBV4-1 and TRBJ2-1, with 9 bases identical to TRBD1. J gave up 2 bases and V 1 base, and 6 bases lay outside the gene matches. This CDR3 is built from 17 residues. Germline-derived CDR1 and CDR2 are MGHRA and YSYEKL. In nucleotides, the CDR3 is TGCGCCAGCAGCCAAGGGGTTACAGGGGGCACCTACAATGAGCAGTTCTTC. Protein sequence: CASSQGVTGGTYNEQFF.